What follows is one T cell receptor (beta chain) and its context. It has no known antigen specificity. Base qualities are not provided; no much larger clone lies one nucleotide away. Library preparation was by the immunoSEQ multiplex PCR assay. The multiplex PCR relied on a mix of 60 forward primers for TCR Vbeta segments and 13 reverse primers for TCR Jbeta segments. A multiplex PCR assay on genomic DNA amplified the CDR3 region of rearranged TCR beta genes. The Illumina HiSeq System was used to sequence the amplified TCR beta libraries as 87-base-pair reads. The original pipeline was this. Across the 600 to 700 repertoires, a later analysis counted around 80 million unique TCR beta chains, 9 million to 14 million of which were shared by at least two donors. To remove PCR and sequencing errors, raw reads were error-corrected and collapsed into unique sequences using a nearest-neighbor algorithm that merged closely related sequences. V, D and J gene segments were assigned by aligning CDR3 sequences to IMGT reference sequences. Each retained sequence needed at least a six-nucleotide match to both a V gene segment and a J gene segment. A rearrangement counted as productive if the CDR3 had no stop codons and remained in frame with V and J, and every other rearrangement counted as non-productive. Following IMGT convention, CDR3 was defined as the stretch from the second conserved V-encoded cysteine to the conserved J-encoded phenylalanine. The earlier analysis of about 640 of the donors excluded any sequence lacking an unambiguous match to a single V gene segment. An earlier analysis of 500 to 600 of the donors classified V segments as functional when productive rearrangements were above 56.7% and as segregating when the standard deviation between donors was above 5%. To diagnose cytomegalovirus status from the catalog of TCR beta chain sequences, a statistical classification framework was built. In a later analysis, V and J genes were assigned by comparing TCR nucleotide sequences against IMGT/GENE-DB human TR gene sequences. A later analysis assigned CDR3 sequences and most-parsimonious VDJ recombination scenarios with the TCRdist pipeline. In a later analysis, each TCR beta chain was defined by its CDR3 amino acid sequence together with its V-gene family, and reads without a unique V-gene family were excluded. To address suspected cross-contamination and a sequencing artifact, a later analysis removed some 620 highly shared, low-generation-probability nucleotide sequences. For each public chain, a later analysis derived a clonal expansion index from normalized ranks of inferred template counts within each repertoire. Generation probabilities in a later analysis came from a VDJ recombination model fitted to out-of-frame rearrangements, and those results were checked against IGoR. In a later analysis, hypergeometric tests were used to score TCR-TCR, TCR-HLA and TCR-CMV co-occurrence, with a repertoire-size bias correction applied to TCR pairs. A later analysis estimated false discovery rates by permuting HLA or CMV assignments 20 times. A later analysis grouped co-occurring TCRs with DBSCAN, adding TCRdist sequence similarity when clustering within HLA-allele-positive subsets. Repertoires with fewer than 30,000 or more than 120,000 public chains, plus five repertoires with anomalous nucleotide sharing, were excluded from co-occurrence clustering. TCRdb retrieved this table from immuneACCESS and kept in-frame rearrangements only. Not all clones are present; in checked studies, unresolved V genes account for under half, and no reason is known for the remainder. D and trimming were read from the DNA, whereas the V and J calls and clone size are those reported in that table. This sample comprises around 85,000 clones, 80% of them detected only once. The top ten constitute roughly 32% of the sample.

From the cysteine through the phenylalanine, the CDR3 covers 13 amino acids. Left in the record is the CDR3 DNA by itself, 39 bases read in frame from the first base. V and J are trimmed by 6 bases and 5 bases, and the gene matches miss 5 bases of the junction. The germline V gene specifies MNHNS as CDR1 and SASEGT as CDR2. This sample is drawn from a study of cytomegalovirus exposure and HLA in healthy donors (TCRdb year 2017). At the level of the whole study: According to an earlier analysis of 587 of the donors, 200 million or so T cells yielded 117 million unique TCR beta sequences and 250 to 350 Gb of sequence data. Among the approximately 420 genotyped donors, around 79% belonged to the genetic ancestry cluster associated with self-reported Caucasian donors. Using immunosequencing, the study profiled T cell repertoires from 500 to 800 subjects and related those repertoires to cytomegalovirus serostatus. Typing coverage varied by locus: roughly 620-640 donors for A, B, C, DRB1 and DQB1; more than 500 for DQA1; approximately 610 for DPA1; around 450 for DPB1. An early release covering around 630 HLA-typed donors comprised roughly 300 gigabases of sequencing data and around 80 million unique TCR sequences. Class I and class II HLA loci were covered by the typing at four-digit resolution. The later analysis used no new phenotypic data to find candidate immune exposures, relying instead on TCR beta sequences and their occurrence across donors. On average, around 240,000 unique TCR beta nucleotide sequences were sequenced per donor among some 430 genotyped donors of the cohort, with roughly 19% of those sequences being non-productive. In addition to the first cohort of about 650 subjects, a separate validation cohort of 120 different subjects was used. Donor age, sex, ethnicity and CMV serostatus were collected together with the repertoire data. To predict cytomegalovirus infection status, the study combined high-throughput TCR immunosequencing, statistical association of individual TCRs with disease status, and machine learning. To study patterns of TCR occurrence, a later analysis re-analyzed previously published TCR beta repertoires from under 750 donors and added high-resolution HLA genotyping. The study was designed to test whether signatures of past pathogen exposure could be identified by cataloging public T cell receptors. An earlier analysis of several hundred of the donors applied high-throughput TCR beta sequencing to assess whether each TCR beta V gene segment acted as functional or pseudogenic. All discovery cohort repertoires had been generated using a single sequencing platform. Because of strong linkage in the cohort, 4 to 6 DR-DQ haplotypes were treated as single units for association and clustering. In a later genetic analysis, genome-wide SNP genotypes for 398 of the 666 donors were used, and that subset was treated as a discovery cohort. The investigation overall reported the following: An earlier analysis of approximately 600 of the donors showed that most TCR beta V segments appeared in productive rearrangements either about 87% or about 30% of the time, which broadly matched IMGT annotations. A further reported finding was that TCR beta sequences accurately predicted the HLA-A and HLA-B alleles for most subjects in the first cohort. The classifier was reported to diagnose cytomegalovirus status with high specificity and sensitivity in both the original cohort and the validation cohort. In a later genetic analysis, a missense DCLRE1C variant was associated with V-gene and J-gene trimming of TCR beta chains, and the association was replicated in an independent cohort. While some public TCRs were present in many individuals, most TCR sequences turned up only very rarely across donors. A later analysis reported that several top co-occurrence clusters appeared linked to parvovirus B19, influenza, CMV and Epstein-Barr virus. When HLA alleles, especially DR and DQ, strongly co-occurred, attributing TCR associations to individual alleles was difficult. A few of the identified cytomegalovirus-associated TCR beta chains were confirmed in vitro to be specific for cytomegalovirus antigens. Because some donors lacked HLA typing at each locus, the association tests relied only on the typed subset. In a later analysis, HLA-associated TCR beta chains showed more clonal expansion and lower generation probabilities than non-associated chains that were equally common. A total of 164 TCR beta chains were listed by the study as associated with cytomegalovirus. Linkage disequilibrium might explain the correlated functional status among segregating V segments, but an unknown experimental factor could not be ruled out. The authors suggested that the approach could potentially be extended to other disease states and immunological phenotypes. Roughly uniform sequencing depth across donors was assumed in presence/absence analyses, although this assumption may not hold. In a later analysis, the rate of TCR association differed among HLA loci, with DRB1 alleles having the most associated TCRs and HLA-C alleles having the fewest. Specific HLA alleles were associated with some 15,000 TCR beta sequences at a false discovery rate of 0.05 in a later analysis. The only immune exposure information available for the cohort was CMV serostatus. In a later analysis, most CMV-associated TCR beta chains were found to appear HLA-restricted, with HLA associations seemingly driven largely by CMV exposure. Because counts were too low, around 17 rarely observed V segments, including chromosome 9 orphons, were left out of the earlier analysis of approximately 580 of the donors. Some IMGT-functional V segments, including TRBV6-2 and TRBV6-3, could not be told apart with the 87-base-pair reads, so those segments were excluded. The sequencing pipeline was judged likely to have produced a cluster of highly shared sequence variants as a technical artifact. In a later genetic analysis, fewer N-insertions in productive TCRs were reported among donors in an Asian-associated ancestry cluster than the roughly 700-donor mean. In this cohort, only TCR beta chains were sequenced, and detectable features were limited by the absence of alpha or paired-chain data.

The cohort consisted of hundreds of healthy bone marrow donors. All cohort members were sampled while nominally healthy, although unrecorded immune exposures were likely present. The donor tested CMV seropositive, placing the donor among the roughly 300 seropositive members of the cohort. A peripheral blood sample was provided by each donor, and peripheral blood mononuclear cells were used for TCR beta sequencing. The Qiagen DNeasy Blood Extraction Kit was used to extract genomic DNA from the blood cell samples. This TCR derives from a man aged 50 or older in good health and CMV-seropositive. Sequencing was performed on PBMCs. The chain is assembled from TRBV6-1 and TRBJ2-5, and 8 junction bases match TRBD2. For the CDR3, the sequence is CASRVSGTETQYF. Read as DNA, the sequence is TGTGCCAGCAGGGTTAGCGGGACGGAGACCCAGTACTTC.